A selection of T cell receptor beta chains follows, all from one sample in a study of cytomegalovirus exposure and HLA in healthy donors. This table comes from immunoSEQ multiplex PCR, and its TCRdb copy is limited to in-frame clones, with some not included. The sample holds 150,000 to 160,000 clones, 65% to 75% seen once. The sample comprised PBMCs. The receptor source for this set is a man between 18 and 35 years old in good health and CMV-seronegative. Both conserved end residues are part of each CDR3. A D gene is named only where the DNA matches it firmly. Some rows mark clone size as missing; the rest say once, few, many or name a class of expanded clone.

v_call: TRBV6-6
clone_size: NA
d_call: NA
j_call: TRBJ1-2
cdr3_nt: TGTGCCAGCAGTTACGGTGGAGGCACGCGCTACACCTTC
cdr3_aa: CASSYGGGTRYTF

v_call: TRBV18
clone_size: few
d_call: NA
j_call: TRBJ1-6
cdr3_nt: TGTGCCAGCTCACTTCAATTTTCACCCCTCCACTTT
cdr3_aa: CASSLQFSPLHF

v_call: TRBV5-1
clone_size: NA
d_call: NA
j_call: TRBJ2-3
cdr3_nt: TGCGCCAGTTCGAGGGACACAGATACGCAGTATTTT
cdr3_aa: CASSRDTDTQYF

v_call: TRBV2
clone_size: few
d_call: NA
j_call: TRBJ1-2
cdr3_nt: TGTGCCAGCAGCGAGACGGGGGGATTAGATGGCTACACCTTC
cdr3_aa: CASSETGGLDGYTF

v_call: TRBV10-3
clone_size: NA
d_call: NA
j_call: TRBJ2-3
cdr3_nt: TGTGCCATCGGTCCCGCGGGGCGCACAGATACGCAGTATTTT
cdr3_aa: CAIGPAGRTDTQYF

v_call: TRBV6-5
clone_size: NA
d_call: TRBD1
j_call: TRBJ2-5
cdr3_nt: TGTGCCAGCAGCCCAGGGGGCGCGGAGACCCAGTACTTC
cdr3_aa: CASSPGGAETQYF

v_call: TRBV2
clone_size: few
d_call: NA
j_call: TRBJ2-7
cdr3_nt: TGTGCCACCCTCACGACGGAGCAAGGGCAGTACTTC
cdr3_aa: CATLTTEQGQYF

v_call: TRBV5-1
clone_size: NA
d_call: TRBD2
j_call: TRBJ2-6
cdr3_nt: TGCGCCAGCAGCTGGGGAGCCCCACGGGGGGGCCTCTCTGGGGCCAACGGCCTGACTTTC
cdr3_aa: CASSWGAPRGGLSGANGLTF

v_call: TRBV5-1
clone_size: NA
d_call: TRBD2
j_call: TRBJ2-1
cdr3_nt: TGCGCCAGCAGCTTGGGGCGGGGGAGATCGTGGAATGAGCAGTTCTTC
cdr3_aa: CASSLGRGRSWNEQFF

v_call: TRBV4-3
clone_size: NA
d_call: NA
j_call: TRBJ1-1
cdr3_nt: TGCGCCAGCAGCCAAGATCTCGGGGTGCTATCCTTCGGAGCTTTCTTT
cdr3_aa: CASSQDLGVLSFGAFF

v_call: TRBV7-2
clone_size: NA
d_call: TRBD1
j_call: TRBJ2-1
cdr3_nt: TGTGCCAGCAGCCCGGGACAGGGGGTATGGGGTTCTCACAATGAGCAGTTCTTC
cdr3_aa: CASSPGQGVWGSHNEQFF

v_call: TRBV6-1
clone_size: few
d_call: TRBD2
j_call: TRBJ2-1
cdr3_nt: TGTGCCAGCAGTGAACCACCGGGACTAGCGGCAAATGAGCAGTTCTTC
cdr3_aa: CASSEPPGLAANEQFF

v_call: TRBV5-4
clone_size: NA
d_call: NA
j_call: TRBJ1-2
cdr3_nt: TGTGCCAGCAGCCCAGACACTTCGGGAAACTATGGCTACACCTTC
cdr3_aa: CASSPDTSGNYGYTF

v_call: TRBV11-2
clone_size: few
d_call: NA
j_call: TRBJ1-1
cdr3_nt: TGTGCCAGCAGCTTAGGCCCGGGATTGAACACTGAAGCTTTCTTT
cdr3_aa: CASSLGPGLNTEAFF

v_call: TRBV7-2
clone_size: NA
d_call: NA
j_call: TRBJ1-2
cdr3_nt: TGTGCCAGCAGCCTAAAGACATATCCTGGCTACACCTTC
cdr3_aa: CASSLKTYPGYTF

v_call: TRBV5-1
clone_size: NA
d_call: NA
j_call: TRBJ2-1
cdr3_nt: TGCGCCAGCAGCTTGGGGGGAGGCCCCTACAATGAGCAGTTCTTC
cdr3_aa: CASSLGGGPYNEQFF

v_call: TRBV6-6
clone_size: NA
d_call: NA
j_call: TRBJ1-2
cdr3_nt: TGTGCCAGCAGCGGGTCCTTCCACTATGGCTACACCTTC
cdr3_aa: CASSGSFHYGYTF

v_call: TRBV15
clone_size: NA
d_call: NA
j_call: TRBJ2-2
cdr3_nt: TGTGCCACCAGCAGTCCAAGGGGGGGGCTGGGCAACACCGGGGAGCTGTTTTTT
cdr3_aa: CATSSPRGGLGNTGELFF

v_call: TRBV5-6
clone_size: NA
d_call: TRBD2
j_call: TRBJ2-1
cdr3_nt: TGTGCCAGCAGCCGGTGGGCCGGACTAGCGGGGGTCAATGAGCAGTTCTTC
cdr3_aa: CASSRWAGLAGVNEQFF